This TCR beta chain comes out of a study of beta chain features in type 1 diabetes. The CDR3 consists of 16 residues. This clone came up a few times. Purity (above 95%) was reached by all sorted populations. Investigators reverse transcribed all isolated RNA, so they sequenced expressed TCRB transcripts. Method: immunoSEQ multiplex PCR; TCRdb's copy keeps in-frame clones and lacks some. The data show 900,000 or so clones, roughly a sixth seen once. Material: naive CD4+ T cells from blood. The receptor was isolated from a woman between 18 and 29 years old in good health. The rearrangement links TRBV21-1 to TRBJ2-3. TRBV21-1 is recorded as a pseudogene. The CDR3 nucleotides are TGTGCCAGCATCCCTACAAAGTGGGGGTGCACAGATACGCAGTATTTT. Translated, it gives CASIPTKWGCTDTQYF.